These 29 T cell receptor beta chains were sequenced from one sample in a study of cytomegalovirus exposure and HLA in healthy donors. Assay: immunoSEQ multiplex PCR; the TCRdb copy retains only in-frame clones and omits some. The sample lists a few hundred thousand clones; around 89% were seen once. Sample: PBMCs. The receptors stem from a woman between 18 and 30 years old in good health and CMV-seronegative.

The gene calls are TRBV7-3 and TRBJ2-2; 10 bases line up with TRBD2. CDR3 length: 17 amino acids. Germline V gene sequence: CDR1 SGHTA, CDR2 FQGTGA. The trim removed 2 bases at V and 4 bases at J, leaving 7 bases unmatched. The CDR3 nucleotides are TGTGCCAGCAGCTTATTTTATGCTAGCGGGGGCACCGGGGAGCTGTTTTTT. Residues: CASSLFYASGGTGELFF.

The CDR3 DNA is TGTGCCAGCAGCCGAGGCTTTTATCAGCCCCAGCATTTT. Translating it yields CASSRGFYQPQHF. The J gene is TRBJ1-5, the V gene TRBV21-1. TRBV21-1 is marked as a pseudogene. There are 13 residues in the CDR3.

The genes are TRBV7-2 and TRBJ2-3; 10 nucleotides align to TRBD2. Germline V CDR1 and CDR2: SGHTA, FQGNSA. Trimming cost V 5 bases and J 7 bases; bases outside gene matches: 9. This CDR3 has 15 residues. The CDR3 loop reads CASSKSGGAEYTQYF. Here the CDR3 DNA reads TGTGCCAGCAGCAAAAGCGGGGGGGCCGAGTATACGCAGTATTTT.

This clone is a singleton in its sample. The V gene is TRBV21-1, the J gene TRBJ1-4; the table's D call, TRBD1, was not checked against the DNA. TRBV21-1 is given as a pseudogene. The length of the CDR3 is 17 residues. CDR3 nucleotide sequence: TGTGCCAGCAGCAGTCGGACAGAGGCTGCAACTAATGAAAAACTGTTTTTT. Amino acid sequence: CASSSRTEAATNEKLFF.

The chain employs TRBV27 and TRBJ2-1; a weak D match, TRBD2 (7 bases). With 3 bases removed from V and 7 bases from J, the gap between germline ends came to 13 bases. Germline V CDR1 and CDR2: MNHEY, SMNVEV (reference sequence). The CDR3 runs 14 residues. CDR3: CASSFSGGVNEQFF. For the CDR3, the DNA is TGTGCCAGCAGTTTTTCGGGGGGCGTGAATGAGCAGTTCTTC.

CDR3 nucleotides: TGTGCCAGCAGCGGGACACCCCCTAACTATGGCTACACCTTC. It is translated as CASSGTPPNYGYTF. The chain employs TRBV6-5 and TRBJ1-2; D possibly corresponds to TRBD1 (6 bases). Trimming cost V 6 bases and J 0 bases, with 11 bases left between them. This CDR3 is built from 14 residues. Germline V gene lookup returns CDR1 MNHEY and CDR2 SVGAGI.

This CDR3 is CASTDGQGSGETQYF. CDR3 coding DNA: TGTGCCAGCACCGACGGACAGGGGAGTGGAGAGACCCAGTACTTC. This chain joins TRBV28 and TRBJ2-5; 9 nucleotides align to TRBD1. This CDR3 has 15 amino acids. Germline V gene sequence: CDR1 MDHEN, CDR2 SYDVKM. Unmatched junction bases numbered 10, after V lost 7 bases and J lost 4 bases. The full variable domain, in which reference TRBV28 and TRBJ2-5 provide the parts outside the CDR3, is DVKVTQSSRYLVKRTGEKVFLECVQDMDHENMFWYRQDPGLGLRLIYFSYDVKMKEKGDIPEGYSVSREKKERFSLILESASTNQTSMYLCASTDGQGSGETQYFGPGTRLLVL.

This clone showed up just once. V and J are TRBV6-4 and TRBJ1-5, with 8 bases matching TRBD1. Unmatched junction bases numbered 11, after V lost 11 bases and J lost 5 bases. The CDR3 has 14 amino acids. The germline V gene encodes CDR1 MRHNA and CDR2 SNTAGT. The CDR3 loop reads CAYLVGQVHQPQHF. The CDR3 nucleotides are TGTGCCTACCTTGTGGGACAGGTCCATCAGCCCCAGCATTTT.

V usage is TRBV9 and J usage is TRBJ2-3; D may be TRBD1 (5 bases). This CDR3 has 15 residues. CDR1 SGDLS and CDR2 YYNGEE come from the germline V gene. V was clipped by 1 base and J by 0 bases, with 9 bases between them. The CDR3 reads CASSVYQGSTDTQYF. The DNA of the CDR3 is TGTGCCAGCAGCGTATATCAGGGCAGCACAGATACGCAGTATTTT.

The chain recombines TRBV4-1 with TRBJ2-5; the D is unclear. With 1 base removed from V and 2 bases from J, the gap between germline ends came to 8 bases. The CDR3 contains 14 residues. Germline loops: CDR1 MGHRA, CDR2 YSYEKL. As DNA, the CDR3 is TGCGCCAGCAGCCAAGTAGCCGCTCAAGAGACCCAGTACTTC. Translation gives CASSQVAAQETQYF.

J is TRBJ1-6 and V is TRBV5-1; no clear D. Between the trimmed V and J ends, which lost 4 bases and 15 bases, there was a span of 20 bases. Germline CDR1 SGHRS, CDR2 YFSETQ. The CDR3 consists of 14 residues. The CDR3 protein is CASSPDRLAVNLHF. The CDR3 DNA is TGCGCCAGCAGCCCCGACCGTTTAGCCGTGAACCTCCACTTT. Filled out from reference TRBV5-1 and TRBJ1-6, the complete variable domain reads KAGVTQTPRYLIKTRGQQVTLSCSPISGHRSVSWYQQTPGQGLQFLFEYFSETQRNKGNFPGRFSGRQFSNSRSEMNVSTLELGDSALYLCASSPDRLAVNLHFGNGTRLTVT.

V and J are TRBV5-6 and TRBJ2-2; no definite D call. Germline values: CDR1 SGHDT, CDR2 YYEEEE. The CDR3 consists of 12 residues. Trimming took 4 bases from V and 3 from J, leaving 4 bases between them. The CDR3 loop reads CASSPYTGELFF. In DNA form, the CDR3 reads TGTGCCAGCAGCCCCTACACCGGGGAGCTGTTTTTT.

J is TRBJ1-2 and V is TRBV5-6; D might be TRBD1 (5 bases). From germline, CDR1 is SGHDT and CDR2 YYEEEE. CDR3 length: 14 residues. Trimming removed 4 bases from V and 3 bases from J, with 13 bases in between. The CDR3: CASSGNVGDYGYTF. CDR3 DNA: TGTGCCAGCAGCGGGAACGTAGGGGACTATGGCTACACCTTC.

The chain links TRBV5-1 to TRBJ2-3, with 11 bases lining up with TRBD2. CDR1 SGHRS and CDR2 YFSETQ come from the germline V gene. The CDR3 runs 16 residues. The V gene end was trimmed by 0 bases and the J gene end by 5 bases; junction bases not matched to a gene: 5. Written as DNA, the CDR3 is TGCGCCAGCAGCTTGGAGGCTAGCGGGGGGTTAGATACGCAGTATTTT. This encodes CASSLEASGGLDTQYF. The full variable domain, its missing parts supplied by reference TRBV5-1 and TRBJ2-3, is KAGVTQTPRYLIKTRGQQVTLSCSPISGHRSVSWYQQTPGQGLQFLFEYFSETQRNKGNFPGRFSGRQFSNSRSEMNVSTLELGDSALYLCASSLEASGGLDTQYFGPGTRLTVL.

CDR3 sequence reads: CAVKGGDFSGNTIYF. The CDR3 nucleotides are TGTGCCGTCAAGGGGGGGGACTTCTCTGGAAACACCATATATTTT. The genes are TRBV6-5 and TRBJ1-3; a possible D gene is TRBD1 (6 bases). The CDR3 is 15 amino acids. V was pared by 11 bases and J by 0 bases, with 17 bases between. The germline V gene encodes CDR1 MNHEY and CDR2 SVGAGI.

The V and J genes are TRBV19 and TRBJ2-7; 8 nucleotides line up with TRBD1. Germline CDR1 reads LNHDA; CDR2 reads SQIVND (reference sequence). The CDR3 spans 15 residues. V shed 5 bases, J shed 3 bases, and the junction held 9 bases outside the gene matches. CDR3 nucleotides: TGTGCCAGTAGTGTTTCCGGGACAGGAGTCTACGAGCAGTACTTC. Residues: CASSVSGTGVYEQYF.

The rearrangement joins TRBV2 to TRBJ1-5, with D perhaps matching TRBD1 (5 bases). V lost 7 bases and J 4 bases, leaving 17 bases between the germline ends. Germline-derived CDR1 and CDR2 are SNHLY and FYNNEI. The CDR3 is made up of 15 amino acids. CDR3 sequence reads: CASTETQGSNQPQHF. For the CDR3, the DNA is TGTGCCAGCACCGAGACCCAGGGATCTAATCAGCCCCAGCATTTT.

The chain has TRBV5-6 and TRBJ2-1; TRBD2 is a possible D gene (5 bases). Deletions cut 9 bases from V and 0 bases from J, with 16 bases between. The germline gives CDR1 SGHDT, CDR2 YYEEEE. The CDR3 is made up of 15 amino acids. CDR3 residues: CATWTRASSYNEQFF. The CDR3 DNA sequence: TGTGCCACCTGGACTCGAGCTTCCTCCTACAATGAGCAGTTCTTC. Variable domain in full (rest from reference TRBV5-6 and TRBJ2-1): DAGVTQSPTHLIKTRGQQVTLRCSPKSGHDTVSWYQQALGQGPQFIFQYYEEEERQRGNFPDRFSGHQFPNYSSELNVNALLLGDSALYLCATWTRASSYNEQFFGPGTRLTVL.

This sequence joins TRBV18 and TRBJ1-6; tentatively, D is TRBD1 (5 bases). This CDR3 region has 15 residues. Germline CDR1 KGHSH, CDR2 LQKENI. The V end was cut by 6 bases, the J end by 9 bases, with 18 bases between. DNA of the CDR3: TGTGCCAGCTCCCCTGACAGTTCCTTTCCTTCACCCCTCCACTTT. Protein: CASSPDSSFPSPLHF.

This clone has only a few counts. Other DNA variants within this sample encode the same CDR3. CDR3 sequence reads: CASSEQGNTGELFF. CDR3 in DNA: TGTGCCAGCAGTGAACAGGGAAACACCGGGGAGCTGTTTTTT. The rearrangement uses TRBV6-4 and TRBJ2-2; possibly TRBD1 for D (6 bases). CDR3 size: 14 residues. Looked up from germline, CDR1 is MRHNA and CDR2 is SNTAGT. V was clipped by 3 bases and J by 2 bases, with 7 bases between them.

This chain links TRBV11-2 with TRBJ1-2; TRBD1 might be the D (5 bases). V was pared by 6 bases and J by 4 bases, with 15 bases between. CDR1 SGHAT and CDR2 FQNNGV come from the germline V gene. CDR3 length equals 14 residues. CDR3 sequence: CASRLWGGSYGYTF. The DNA for the CDR3 is TGTGCCAGCAGGCTATGGGGCGGAAGCTATGGCTACACCTTC.

This rearrangement joins TRBV5-5 to TRBJ1-5; TRBD1 aligns across 10 bases. V dropped 4 bases and J dropped 0; count of bases not matched to a gene: 10. Germline loops: CDR1 SGHKS, CDR2 YYEKEE (reference sequence). CDR3 length: 18 residues. The DNA of the CDR3 is TGTGCCAGCAGCCTCGGGACAGGGGAAACTTATAGCAATCAGCCCCAGCATTTT. It yields the protein CASSLGTGETYSNQPQHF.

CDR3 in DNA: TGTGCCAGCAGCGGACAGGGCGGCAATCAGCCCCAGCATTTT. Translated: CASSGQGGNQPQHF. The chain is built from TRBV9 and TRBJ1-5, with TRBD1 matching over 7 bases. After removal of 3 bases from V and 2 bases from J, the junction contained 2 bases not matched to a gene. Germline CDR1 SGDLS, CDR2 YYNGEE. This CDR3 region has 14 residues.

The V gene is TRBV25-1, the J gene TRBJ2-1, with no clear D. Germline V gene data show CDR1 as MGHDK and CDR2 as SYGVNS. V shed 0 bases and J shed 5 bases, with 8 bases lying between them. The CDR3 has 14 amino acids. CDR3 nucleotide sequence: TGTGCCAGCAGTGAATATTCACTCAACAATGAGCAGTTCTTC. Amino acids: CASSEYSLNNEQFF.

The chain joins TRBV28 to TRBJ1-5; D unclear. Germline assignment: CDR1 MDHEN and CDR2 SYDVKM. This CDR3 has 11 residues. The V end was cut by 3 bases, the J end by 6 bases, with 3 bases between. The CDR3 nucleotides are TGTGCCAGCAGTTTGGCTCAGCCCCAGCATTTT. Encoded protein: CASSLAQPQHF.

V gene TRBV30 combines with J gene TRBJ2-1, with 7 bases fitting TRBD2. This CDR3 is 13 amino acids long. The germline CDR1 and CDR2 sequences are GTSNPN and SVGIG (reference sequence). With V trimmed by 4 bases and J by 7 bases, 7 bases remained unmatched. The CDR3 sequence: CAWNPGGGNEQFF. The CDR3 DNA follows: TGTGCCTGGAACCCGGGGGGAGGGAATGAGCAGTTCTTC.

The J gene is TRBJ2-3, the V gene TRBV5-6, with 9 bases matching TRBD2. Looked up from germline, CDR1 is SGHDT and CDR2 is YYEEEE. CDR3 length: 15 amino acids. Unmatched junction bases numbered 4, after V lost 4 bases and J lost 1 base. For the CDR3, the DNA is TGTGCCAGCAGCCTTAGCGGGGGACGCACAGATACGCAGTATTTT. Its translation: CASSLSGGRTDTQYF.

The V gene is TRBV28, the J gene TRBJ1-5; 7 positions match TRBD1. V shed 6 bases, J shed 2 bases, and the junction held 10 bases outside the gene matches. CDR3 length: 16 residues. The germline V gene encodes CDR1 MDHEN and CDR2 SYDVKM. The CDR3 DNA sequence: TGTGCCAGCAGCCAAAGCTTTACAGGGGGCAATCAGCCCCAGCATTTT. Amino acid sequence: CASSQSFTGGNQPQHF.

The V and J genes are TRBV2 and TRBJ2-7; weak D call: TRBD2 (5 bases). The CDR3 covers 14 residues. The V end was cut by 6 bases, the J end by 3 bases, with 15 bases between. Germline CDR1 and CDR2: SNHLY and FYNNEI. The CDR3 DNA reads TGTGCCAGCAGCCATAGCGAAACCAACTACGAGCAGTACTTC. It yields the protein CASSHSETNYEQYF.